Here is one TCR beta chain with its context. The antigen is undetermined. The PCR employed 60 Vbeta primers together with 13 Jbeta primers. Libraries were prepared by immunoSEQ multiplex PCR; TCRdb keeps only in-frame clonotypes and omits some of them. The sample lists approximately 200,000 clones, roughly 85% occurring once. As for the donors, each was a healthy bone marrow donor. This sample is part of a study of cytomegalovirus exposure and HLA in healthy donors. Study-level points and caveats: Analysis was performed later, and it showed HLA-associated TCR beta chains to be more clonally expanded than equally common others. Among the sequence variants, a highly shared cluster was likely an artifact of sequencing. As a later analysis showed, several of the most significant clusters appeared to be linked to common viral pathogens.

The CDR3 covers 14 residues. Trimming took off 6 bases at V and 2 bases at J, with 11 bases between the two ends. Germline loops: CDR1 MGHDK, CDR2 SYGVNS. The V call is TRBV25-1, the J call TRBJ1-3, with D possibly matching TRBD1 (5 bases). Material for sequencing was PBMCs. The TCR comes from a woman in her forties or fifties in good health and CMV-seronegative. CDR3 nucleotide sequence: TGTGCCAGCAGCTATGGGGCCACTGGAAACACCATATATTTT. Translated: CASSYGATGNTIYF.